Following are 20 T cell receptor beta chains from one sample sequenced in a study of monozygotic twins with inflammatory bowel disease. Following a re-call of the 5' RACE reads, TCRdb has one entry per CDR3 protein and lacks DNA. Here the sample table reports fewer than 450,000 distinct CDR3 sequences. The sequenced sample was blood. These receptors were obtained from a human donor with ulcerative colitis or Crohn's disease, or a healthy co-twin of an affected twin (not recorded which).

The chain is built from TRBV27 and TRBJ2-3; the D call of TRBD2 rests on TCRdb alone, since no DNA is present to check it. This CDR3 is 17 amino acids long. Germline CDR1 is MNHEY and CDR2 is SMNVEV (reference sequence). CDR3 loop: CASSFSLRAGSTDTQYF.

This chain links TRBV7-8 with TRBJ2-5; TCRdb's assignment of TRBD1 cannot be checked, as there is no DNA. The CDR3 contains 15 residues. CDR1 is SGHVS, CDR2 FQNEAQ, per germline. This chain's CDR3 is CASSSETAMQETQYF.

The chain links TRBV5-1 to TRBJ2-1; as DNA is missing, the TRBD1 call by TCRdb cannot be tested. Germline CDR1 SGHRS, CDR2 YFSETQ. This CDR3 region has 15 residues. The CDR3 is CASSTGTGAFFEQFF. The full variable domain, with the rest looked up from reference TRBV5-1 and TRBJ2-1, is KAGVTQTPRYLIKTRGQQVTLSCSPISGHRSVSWYQQTPGQGLQFLFEYFSETQRNKGNFPGRFSGRQFSNSRSEMNVSTLELGDSALYLCASSTGTGAFFEQFFGPGTRLTVL.

The rearrangement joins TRBV7-9 to TRBJ1-1. Germline values: CDR1 SEHNR, CDR2 FQNEAQ (reference sequence). This CDR3 is 12 amino acids long. The CDR3 reads CASRGGDPEAFF.

The J gene is TRBJ1-3, the V gene TRBV6-2 or TRBV6-3. This CDR3 region has 16 residues. Germline loops: CDR1 MNHEY, CDR2 SVGEGT. The CDR3 region is CASSRLGTSSGNTIYF.

This rearrangement joins TRBV27 to TRBJ1-2. This CDR3 region has 13 residues. Germline loops: CDR1 MNHEY, CDR2 SMNVEV (reference sequence). The CDR3 loop is CASKLGGNYGYTF.

The chain joins TRBV19 to TRBJ1-5; TCRdb names TRBD1, which stays unverified in the absence of DNA. The CDR3 extends over 14 amino acids. Germline loops: CDR1 LNHDA, CDR2 SQIVND (reference sequence). The chain's CDR3 is CASTRTGRDQPQHF.

The CDR3 is CASSLGAGSFAYEQYF. The chain uses TRBV11-3 and TRBJ2-7; TCRdb proposes TRBD1, but this gene call is untestable without DNA. Germline V gene data show CDR1 as SGHNT and CDR2 as YENEEA. The CDR3 covers 16 residues.

The chain uses TRBV3-1 and TRBJ2-1; TCRdb picks TRBD2, but there is no DNA to check that call. CDR1 LGHDT and CDR2 YNNKEL come from the germline V gene (reference sequence). This CDR3 is built from 16 residues. CDR3 in amino acids: CASSPGLAGWYNEQFF.

This sequence joins TRBV27 and TRBJ2-3; TCRdb returns TRBD1, unconfirmable since there is no DNA. This CDR3 spans 14 amino acids. Germline V gene sequence: CDR1 MNHEY, CDR2 SMNVEV (reference sequence). The CDR3 protein is CASSQQGAGRTQYF.

J is TRBJ1-5 and V is TRBV25-1; TCRdb returns TRBD1, unconfirmable since there is no DNA. CDR3 length equals 16 residues. Germline CDR1 reads MGHDK; CDR2 reads SYGVNS. CDR3 loop: CASSDGTGGVSQPQHF.

This chain joins TRBV12-3 or TRBV12-4 and TRBJ1-6. This CDR3 is built from 14 residues. CDR3: CASSSAQNNSPLHF.

This chain links TRBV10-3 with TRBJ2-3; lacking DNA, the TRBD2 call made by TCRdb goes unchecked. This CDR3 contains 18 residues. Germline lookup yields CDR1 ENHRY and CDR2 SYGVKD. The CDR3 loop is CAIRDSGRTARRTDTQYF.

The chain combines TRBV5-6 with TRBJ2-1; the D call from TCRdb, TRBD1, cannot be confirmed without DNA. The CDR3 consists of 15 residues. Germline V CDR1 and CDR2: SGHDT, YYEEEE. Here the CDR3 reads CASSYDANRVLGQFF. The entire variable domain, with the rest obtained from reference TRBV5-6 and TRBJ2-1, is as follows: DAGVTQSPTHLIKTRGQQVTLRCSPKSGHDTVSWYQQALGQGPQFIFQYYEEEERQRGNFPDRFSGHQFPNYSSELNVNALLLGDSALYLCASSYDANRVLGQFFGPGTRLTVL.

The chain employs TRBV20-1 and TRBJ2-3; TCRdb returns TRBD2, unconfirmable since there is no DNA. Germline V lookup: CDR1 DFQATT, CDR2 SNEGSKA (reference sequence). The CDR3 is made up of 15 amino acids. The CDR3 region is CSARDPGAGTDTQYF.

J is TRBJ2-7 and V is TRBV4-3; TCRdb outputs TRBD1, but without DNA this stays unchecked. This CDR3 region has 15 residues. Germline values: CDR1 LGHNA, CDR2 YSLEER. The chain's CDR3 is CASSQERDRLYEQYF.

V and J are TRBV4-3 and TRBJ2-3; TCRdb's D gene call, TRBD2, goes unchecked for lack of DNA. Germline V gene lookup returns CDR1 LGHNA and CDR2 YSLEER. The CDR3 runs to 16 residues. Here the CDR3 reads CASSQKTLAETDTQYF.

The rearrangement uses TRBV15 and TRBJ2-1; the TRBD2 assignment by TCRdb is unverifiable without DNA. This CDR3 region has 14 residues. Germline V gene lookup returns CDR1 LNHNV and CDR2 YYDKDF (reference sequence). The CDR3 here is CATREGGVNNEQFF.

The chain is built from TRBV7-2 and TRBJ2-3. This CDR3 comprises 15 residues. Per germline, CDR1 SGHTA and CDR2 FQGNSA. The CDR3 sequence is CASSLYGLDTDTQYF.

The chain recombines TRBV9 with TRBJ2-3. This CDR3 is 12 amino acids long. Germline V gene sequence: CDR1 SGDLS, CDR2 YYNGEE. This chain's CDR3 is CASSVAADTQYF.